Sequencing of this TCR beta chain was carried out in a study of blood T cell repertoires in COVID-19. V gave up 2 bases and J gave up 5 bases, with 11 bases separating them. The CDR3 has 13 amino acids. Germline CDR1 reads SGDLS; CDR2 reads YYNGEE. Assay used: immunoSEQ multiplex PCR; TCRdb lists only in-frame clones, some missing. The data contain about 51,000 clones, 86% of them singletons. This receptor was taken from a man at least 80 years old with active COVID-19. This chain links TRBV9 with TRBJ2-7; weak D call: TRBD2 (6 bases). The sample was peripheral blood. This CDR3 reads CASSVAGSHEQYF. CDR3 in DNA: TGTGCCAGCAGCGTGGCGGGATCCCACGAGCAGTACTTC.